This T cell receptor (beta chain) derives from a study of regulatory T cells in long-lasting Graves disease. The germline V and J ends were trimmed by 4 bases and 4 bases, with 8 bases remaining between them. The CDR3 is 13 amino acids. Sequencing libraries for TCR beta were prepared with iRepertoire HTBI primers and Arm-PCR of CDR3 regions. MiXCR was run by TCRdb on the multiplex PCR reads, yielding one entry per CDR3 protein. This repertoire shows 500,000 or so distinct CDR3 sequences, 14% found once; its top ten account for approximately 17%. This clonotype was detected only a few times. Its specificity is unknown. Study outcomes and limitations: Those with persistent Graves' had less TCR diversity than newly diagnosed patients.

Time point indicated: newly diagnosed GD, antithyroid drugs for less than 3 months. The TCR library was prepared using RNA isolated from PBMCs. These same records also appear under a second study, on T cells in Graves' hyperthyroidism and ophthalmopathy. According to that study: Most thyroid clonotypes with frequency above 0.001 were detected in blood.

Source: peripheral blood mononuclear cells (PBMCs), taken at new diagnosis, from a patient treated with antithyroid drugs. V usage is TRBV12-3 or TRBV12-4 and J usage is TRBJ1-5; no clear D gene. The TCR comes from a woman aged 50 to 65 with Graves disease. The CDR3 DNA reads TGTGCCAGCAGTTCCAGTTGGAATCAGCCCCAGCATTTT. Its translation is CASSSSWNQPQHF.